This T cell receptor beta chain was captured by sequencing in a study of CD8+CD57+ T cells in acquired aplastic anemia. Across the study: Sorted CD4+ plus CD8+ cells gave DNA averaging about 3 ug. General observations from the study: Patients shared some 30 CD8+ CDR3 sequences with controls.

The TCR beta profiling, which covered VDJ combination and CDR3 sequence, was carried out using genomic DNA as the template. One entry per CDR3 protein, called by TCRdb with MiXCR from the reads. The top ten hold under 1.5% of the sample, which has roughly 290,000 distinct CDR3 sequences, under 65% seen once. CD8+CD57+ cell expansion had been shown by flow cytometry in patients chosen for sequencing. On this clonotype: No antigen is known for it.

V gave up 1 base and J gave up 8 bases, with 15 bases separating them. Germline CDR1 reads SEHNR; CDR2 reads FQNEAQ (reference sequence). This CDR3 comprises 15 residues. This TCR came from a human donor with aplastic anemia. The sample comprised sorted CD4+, CD8+, or CD8+CD57+ T cells (not recorded which) from PBMCs. The chain uses TRBV7-9 and TRBJ2-4, with TRBD1 as a possible D gene (6 bases). CDR3 loop: CASSLGDPGVDIQYF. CDR3 nucleotides: TGTGCCAGCAGCTTAGGGGATCCAGGGGTGGACATTCAGTACTTC.